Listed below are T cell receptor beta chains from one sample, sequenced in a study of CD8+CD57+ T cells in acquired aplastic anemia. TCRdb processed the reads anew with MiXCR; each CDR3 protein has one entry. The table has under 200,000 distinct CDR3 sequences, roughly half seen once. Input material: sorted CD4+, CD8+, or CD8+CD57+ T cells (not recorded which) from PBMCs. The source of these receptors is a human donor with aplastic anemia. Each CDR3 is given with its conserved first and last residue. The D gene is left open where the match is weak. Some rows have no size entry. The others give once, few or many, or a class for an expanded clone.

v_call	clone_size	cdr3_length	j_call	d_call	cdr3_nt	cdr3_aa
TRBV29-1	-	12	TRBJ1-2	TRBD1	TGCAGCGTCGACAGGGGAAGGTCGGGCTACACCTTC	CSVDRGRSGYTF
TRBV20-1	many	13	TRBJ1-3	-	TGCAGTGCCCACGACGGCTCTGGAAACACCATATATTTT	CSAHDGSGNTIYF
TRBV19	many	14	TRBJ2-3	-	TGTGCCAGTAGTCCCGGGCCAGGGGCAGATACGCAGTATTTT	CASSPGPGADTQYF
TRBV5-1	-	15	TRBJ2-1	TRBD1	TGCGCCAGCAGCTTCCGTGGACAGGGGGTGGATGAGCAGTTCTTC	CASSFRGQGVDEQFF
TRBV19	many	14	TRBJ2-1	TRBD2	TGTGCCAGTAGTTCCCCTAGCGGGAGGGCCTGGCAGTTCTTC	CASSSPSGRAWQFF
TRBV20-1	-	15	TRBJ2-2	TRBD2	TGCAGTGCACGGACTAGCGGGGGGGCTGCCGGGGAGCTGTTTTTT	CSARTSGGAAGELFF
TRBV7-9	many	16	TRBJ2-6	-	TGTGCCAGCAGCTCTGTGCGGCTTGCTGGGGCCAACGTCCTGACTTTC	CASSSVRLAGANVLTF
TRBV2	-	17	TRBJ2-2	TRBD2	TGTGCCAGCAGTGTAAGGCTAGCGGGTGGGAACACCGGGGAGCTGTTTTTT	CASSVRLAGGNTGELFF
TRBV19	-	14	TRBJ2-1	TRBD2	TGTGCCAGTAGTATTGGACTAGCGGGAGGTGAGCAGTTCTTC	CASSIGLAGGEQFF
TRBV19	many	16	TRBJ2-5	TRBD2	TGTGCCAGTAGTAGACGGACTAGCGGGGAGCAAGAGACCCAGTACTTC	CASSRRTSGEQETQYF